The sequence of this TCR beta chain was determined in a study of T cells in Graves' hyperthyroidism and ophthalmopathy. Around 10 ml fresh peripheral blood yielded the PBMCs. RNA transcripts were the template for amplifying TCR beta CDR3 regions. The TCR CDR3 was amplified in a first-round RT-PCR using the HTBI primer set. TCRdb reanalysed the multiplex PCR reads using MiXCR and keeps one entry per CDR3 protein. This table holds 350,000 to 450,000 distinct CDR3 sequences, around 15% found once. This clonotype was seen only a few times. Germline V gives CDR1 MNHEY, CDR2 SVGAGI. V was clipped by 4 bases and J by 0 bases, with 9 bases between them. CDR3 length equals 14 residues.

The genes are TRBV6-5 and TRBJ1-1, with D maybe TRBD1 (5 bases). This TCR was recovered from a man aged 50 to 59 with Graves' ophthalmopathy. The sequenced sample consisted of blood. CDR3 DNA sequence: TGTGCCAGCAGTTCACGAGGGGTGAACACTGAAGCTTTCTTT. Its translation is CASSSRGVNTEAFF.